What follows are 15 T cell receptor beta chains derived from one specimen sequenced in a study of blood T cell repertoires in COVID-19. TCRdb keeps only in-frame clones here, not all; method: immunoSEQ multiplex PCR. The sample has about 110,000 clones; approximately 85% are singletons. Sequencing was done on a sample of peripheral blood. These receptors were obtained from a human donor in a cohort sampled during active COVID-19.

CDR3 nucleotide sequence: TGTGCCAGTCAGACAGGGGCCGGGGAGCTGTTTTTT. It codes for CASQTGAGELFF. The chain is built from TRBV11-2 and TRBJ2-2; the match to TRBD1 covers 8 bases. V lost 9 bases to trimming and J lost 6 bases; unmatched junction nucleotides: 3. The CDR3 contains 12 residues. CDR1 is SGHAT and CDR2 is FQNNGV in the germline V gene.

This rearrangement joins TRBV5-4 to TRBJ2-5; perhaps TRBD2 as D (7 bases). Germline loops: CDR1 SGHNT, CDR2 YYREEE (reference sequence). The V and J ends lost 0 bases and 5 bases respectively, with 8 bases between them. The CDR3 is 13 amino acids. The CDR3 reads CASSLEGGETQYF. The CDR3 DNA follows: TGTGCCAGCAGCTTGGAGGGGGGGGAGACCCAGTACTTC.

As for this clone: This specimen includes other DNA sequences encoding the same CDR3. The chain employs TRBV19 and TRBJ2-7, with 9 bases matching TRBD2. The germline gives CDR1 LNHDA, CDR2 SQIVND (reference sequence). This CDR3 has 13 amino acids. V shed 10 bases and J 3 bases; nucleotides not matched to a gene: 7. For the CDR3, the DNA is TGTGCCACCCAAGCGGGGGGTGGCTACGAGCAGTACTTC. Translating gives CATQAGGGYEQYF.

The J gene is TRBJ2-7, the V gene TRBV15; TRBD2 might be the D (6 bases). V gave up 5 bases and J gave up 12 bases, with 20 bases separating them. Per the germline V gene, CDR1 is LNHNV and CDR2 is YYDKDF (reference sequence). The CDR3 length is 13 residues. The CDR3 region has the DNA TGTGCCACCAGCCCCCGGGCTAGCGCCTCCCTGTACTTC. The encoded protein is CATSPRASASLYF.

The rearrangement links TRBV6-6 to TRBJ1-5, with D hard to call. The CDR3 has 11 residues. Looked up from germline, CDR1 is MNHNY and CDR2 is SVGAGI (reference sequence). The germline V and J ends were trimmed by 6 bases and 9 bases, with 9 bases remaining between them. CDR3 in amino acids: CASSSEGPQHF. The DNA of the CDR3 is TGTGCCAGCAGCTCCGAGGGGCCCCAGCATTTT.

The chain combines TRBV24-1 with TRBJ2-5; the D is unclear. The CDR3 loop spans 15 amino acids. The germline V gene encodes CDR1 KGHDR and CDR2 SFDVKD. V was shortened by 3 bases and J by 5 bases, with 15 bases between the two germline ends. CDR3 sequence (DNA): TGTGCCACCAGTGATACGGCTCGTTTGGGCGAGACCCAGTACTTC. Its protein is CATSDTARLGETQYF.

This clone has a single count. The chain links TRBV5-1 to TRBJ1-4; the D gene is possibly TRBD1 (5 bases). The germline V gene encodes CDR1 SGHRS and CDR2 YFSETQ. V lost 2 bases to trimming and J lost 8 bases, with 13 bases between them. The CDR3 runs 14 residues. This CDR3 is CASSFGRAGEKLFF. DNA for the CDR3: TGCGCCAGCAGCTTCGGCAGGGCGGGGGAAAAACTGTTTTTT.

In its sample, this clone is medium-sized. V gene TRBV14 combines with J gene TRBJ2-7; weak D call: TRBD2 (5 bases). V lost 1 base and J 3 bases, leaving 13 bases between the germline ends. This CDR3 spans 15 amino acids. Germline assignment: CDR1 SGHDN and CDR2 FVKESK. The CDR3 sequence: CASSQGYNGVYEQYF. The CDR3 nucleotides read TGTGCCAGCAGCCAAGGTTATAACGGGGTCTACGAGCAGTACTTC.

The chain uses TRBV20-1 and TRBJ1-1; D is undetermined. Germline V gene data show CDR1 as DFQATT and CDR2 as SNEGSKA (reference sequence). This CDR3 contains 11 residues. The V end was cut by 6 bases, the J end by 0 bases, with 5 bases between. This chain's CDR3 is CSAPMNTEAFF. DNA for the CDR3: TGCAGTGCCCCAATGAACACTGAAGCTTTCTTT.

The chain is built from TRBV19 and TRBJ1-2, with TRBD1 matching over 7 bases. The CDR3 runs to 13 residues. With 3 bases clipped from V and 7 bases from J, the junction kept 5 bases outside the gene matches. CDR1 is LNHDA and CDR2 is SQIVND in the germline V gene (reference sequence). CDR3 sequence: CASSMEAGGGYTF. As DNA, the CDR3 is TGTGCCAGTAGTATGGAGGCAGGGGGTGGCTACACCTTC.

V and J are TRBV28 and TRBJ1-5; maybe TRBD1 (5 bases). The CDR3 totals 15 residues. Germline-derived CDR1 and CDR2 are MDHEN and SYDVKM. The V gene lost 4 bases and the J gene lost 1 base, with 11 bases spanning the gap. CDR3 nucleotide sequence: TGTGCCAGCAGTTCGGCAGGGTCAAGCAATCAGCCCCAGCATTTT. Its protein is CASSSAGSSNQPQHF.

V usage is TRBV24-1 and J usage is TRBJ1-1, with D tentatively TRBD1 (6 bases). V was shortened by 7 bases and J by 3 bases, with 14 bases between the two germline ends. The CDR3 runs 14 residues. Germline CDR1 KGHDR, CDR2 SFDVKD. The CDR3 nucleotides read TGTGCCACCAGCCAGACAGGTAGATACACTGAAGCTTTCTTT. Translated, it gives CATSQTGRYTEAFF.

The chain is built from TRBV6-5 and TRBJ2-1, with D perhaps TRBD1 (5 bases). The germline CDR1 and CDR2 sequences are MNHEY and SVGAGI. Trimming left V 11 bases short and J 3 bases short, with 17 bases between. The CDR3 is made up of 14 amino acids. CDR3 loop: CASRGNLIYNEQFF. CDR3 in DNA: TGTGCCTCAAGGGGCAATTTGATCTACAATGAGCAGTTCTTC.

The chain couples TRBV15 to TRBJ2-7, with 9 bases matching TRBD1. The CDR3 totals 16 residues. Germline V gives CDR1 LNHNV, CDR2 YYDKDF (reference sequence). Trimming at V came to 2 bases and at J to 7 bases, leaving 12 bases not matched to a gene. CDR3 amino acids: CATSRNYGTGHREQYF. CDR3 bases: TGTGCCACCAGCAGAAACTACGGGACAGGGCATCGGGAGCAGTACTTC. The full variable domain, in which reference TRBV15 and TRBJ2-7 provide the parts outside the CDR3, is DAMVIQNPRYQVTQFGKPVTLSCSQTLNHNVMYWYQQKSSQAPKLLFHYYDKDFNNEADTPDNFQSRRPNTSFCFLDIRSPGLGDTAMYLCATSRNYGTGHREQYFGPGTRLTVT.

Here the CDR3 reads CASSWSSGASTDTQYF. Written as DNA, the CDR3 is TGTGCCAGCAGCTGGTCTAGCGGAGCTAGCACAGATACGCAGTATTTT. The chain couples TRBV5-6 to TRBJ2-3; TRBD2 aligns across 7 bases. Germline CDR1 SGHDT, CDR2 YYEEEE. J lost 0 bases, V lost 3 bases, and 7 bases had no gene match. This CDR3 region has 16 residues.